This T cell receptor (beta chain) emerged from a study of blood T cell repertoires in COVID-19. Study overall: COVID-19 samples collected from the United States, Italy and Spain covered acute and convalescent phases.

Using immunoSEQ multiplex PCR, the repertoire was profiled, and TCRdb retains in-frame clones only, with some absent. The repertoire consists of hundreds of thousands of clones, with around nine tenths occurring once and the leading ten covering 0.65% to 1%. Germline V gene lookup returns CDR1 MNHEY and CDR2 SVGAGI. V was clipped by 6 bases and J by 0 bases, with 11 bases between them. The CDR3 has 14 amino acids. This rearrangement joins TRBV6-5 to TRBJ1-1; D is perhaps TRBD1 (6 bases). This sequence was found in a man in his late teens or twenties with COVID-19, enrolled during active disease. Input material: peripheral blood. Here the CDR3 reads CASSSRDMNTEAFF. CDR3 bases: TGTGCCAGCAGCTCCCGGGACATGAACACTGAAGCTTTCTTT.